The rows below give T cell receptor beta chains drawn from one sample of a study of prognosis after radiotherapy for stage I lung cancer. TCRdb itself ran the multiplex PCR reads through MiXCR, one entry per CDR3 protein. The sample lists around 26,000 distinct CDR3 sequences; around 42% were seen once. Sequencing was performed on PBMCs, taken before or after stereotactic body radiation therapy (not recorded which). These receptors originate from a donor aged 50 or older with non-small cell lung cancer. CDR3s include the opening cysteine and the closing phenylalanine or tryptophan. The D gene is left open where the match is weak. Expanded clones get a size class; other rows say once, few or many, or leave the size out.

J gene: TRBJ2-7; clone size: -; D gene: -; V gene: TRBV6-2/TRBV6-3; CDR3 protein: CASSYVGYERYF; CDR3 DNA: TGTGCCAGCAGTTACGTGGGGTACGAGCGTTACTTC
J gene: TRBJ1-2; clone size: -; D gene: -; V gene: TRBV10-3; CDR3 protein: CAISRNPGQNYGYTF; CDR3 DNA: TGTGCCATCAGCCGTAACCCGGGGCAGAACTATGGCTACACCTTC
J gene: TRBJ2-5; clone size: many; D gene: -; V gene: TRBV15; CDR3 protein: CATSRDNQETQYF; CDR3 DNA: TGTGCCACCAGCAGAGACAACCAAGAGACCCAGTACTTC
J gene: TRBJ2-5; clone size: many; D gene: TRBD2; V gene: TRBV20-1; CDR3 protein: CSARDPGLAGYGTQYF; CDR3 DNA: TGCAGTGCTAGAGACCCTGGACTAGCGGGATATGGGACCCAGTACTTC
J gene: TRBJ2-2; clone size: once; D gene: -; V gene: TRBV19; CDR3 protein: CANSSMGTGELFF; CDR3 DNA: TGTGCCAATAGTAGCATGGGCACCGGGGAGCTGTTTTTT
J gene: TRBJ2-5; clone size: -; D gene: -; V gene: TRBV7-7; CDR3 protein: CASSLVLAETQYF; CDR3 DNA: TGTGCTAGCAGCTTAGTGCTGGCCGAGACCCAGTACTTC
J gene: TRBJ1-5; clone size: -; D gene: -; V gene: TRBV7-3; CDR3 protein: CASSLDRSQPQHF; CDR3 DNA: TGTGCAAGCAGCCTGGACAGATCACAGCCCCAGCATTTT
J gene: TRBJ2-7; clone size: many; D gene: -; V gene: TRBV19; CDR3 protein: CASSMETVGYEQYF; CDR3 DNA: TGTGCCAGTAGTATGGAGACGGTGGGCTACGAGCAGTACTTC
J gene: TRBJ2-7; clone size: -; D gene: TRBD2; V gene: TRBV7-2; CDR3 protein: CASSTGLAWFEQYF; CDR3 DNA: TGTGCCAGCAGCACTGGACTAGCGTGGTTCGAGCAGTACTTC
J gene: TRBJ1-1; clone size: -; D gene: -; V gene: TRBV6-1; CDR3 protein: CASIDVFGTEAFF; CDR3 DNA: TGTGCCAGCATCGATGTGTTCGGGACTGAAGCTTTCTTT
J gene: TRBJ2-7; clone size: many; D gene: -; V gene: TRBV29-1; CDR3 protein: CSVEGASTSYEQYF; CDR3 DNA: TGCAGCGTTGAGGGGGCCAGCACCTCCTACGAGCAGTACTTC
J gene: TRBJ1-4; clone size: many; D gene: -; V gene: TRBV28; CDR3 protein: CASSLAFSNEKLFF; CDR3 DNA: TGTGCCAGCAGTTTAGCATTTTCTAATGAAAAACTGTTTTTT
J gene: TRBJ1-6; clone size: medium-sized; D gene: -; V gene: TRBV19; CDR3 protein: CASTNRGQTGGSPLHF; CDR3 DNA: TGTGCCAGTACCAACCGGGGACAAACCGGGGGTTCACCCCTCCACTTT
J gene: TRBJ2-5; clone size: many; D gene: TRBD2; V gene: TRBV27; CDR3 protein: CASSLLGSGGAQETQYF; CDR3 DNA: TGTGCCAGCAGTTTGCTGGGGAGCGGGGGGGCCCAAGAGACCCAGTACTTC
J gene: TRBJ2-4; clone size: -; D gene: TRBD1; V gene: TRBV27; CDR3 protein: CASRDRGGINIQYF; CDR3 DNA: TGTGCCAGCAGGGACAGGGGGGGAATAAACATTCAGTACTTC
J gene: TRBJ1-6; clone size: medium-sized; D gene: -; V gene: TRBV27; CDR3 protein: CASSPRVVPWDNSPLHF; CDR3 DNA: TGTGCCAGCAGTCCTAGAGTAGTACCATGGGATAATTCACCCCTCCACTTT
J gene: TRBJ1-4; clone size: many; D gene: -; V gene: TRBV7-2; CDR3 protein: CASSRGGAYEKLFF; CDR3 DNA: TGTGCCAGCAGCCGAGGGGGGGCTTATGAAAAACTGTTTTTT
J gene: TRBJ1-2; clone size: -; D gene: -; V gene: TRBV11-2; CDR3 protein: CASSLAGRYGYTF; CDR3 DNA: TGTGCCAGCAGCTTAGCAGGGCGGTATGGCTACACCTTC
J gene: TRBJ1-6; clone size: -; D gene: -; V gene: TRBV6-5; CDR3 protein: CASSYPGGYNSPLHF; CDR3 DNA: TGTGCCAGCAGTTACCCGGGGGGGTATAATTCACCCCTCCACTTT
J gene: TRBJ2-7; clone size: -; D gene: TRBD2; V gene: TRBV7-9; CDR3 protein: CASSNLFRTSGIDEQYF; CDR3 DNA: TGTGCCAGCAGCAACCTATTTCGGACTAGCGGGATCGACGAGCAGTACTTC
J gene: TRBJ1-5; clone size: few; D gene: -; V gene: TRBV20-1; CDR3 protein: CSASQDSNQPQHF; CDR3 DNA: TGCAGTGCAAGCCAGGACAGCAATCAGCCCCAGCATTTT
J gene: TRBJ2-1; clone size: -; D gene: TRBD2; V gene: TRBV24-1; CDR3 protein: CATGSPSGMDEQFF; CDR3 DNA: TGTGCCACCGGTAGTCCTAGCGGGATGGATGAGCAGTTCTTC
J gene: TRBJ2-7; clone size: -; D gene: -; V gene: TRBV5-6; CDR3 protein: CASSHGGRANYYEQYF; CDR3 DNA: TGTGCCAGCAGCCATGGGGGCAGGGCCAACTACTACGAGCAGTACTTC
J gene: TRBJ1-4; clone size: many; D gene: -; V gene: TRBV7-9; CDR3 protein: CASTPVREGKLFF; CDR3 DNA: TGTGCCAGCACCCCTGTGAGGGAGGGAAAACTGTTTTTT
J gene: TRBJ2-7; clone size: medium-sized; D gene: TRBD1; V gene: TRBV6-1; CDR3 protein: CASRPLTGDVTSSYEQYF; CDR3 DNA: TGTGCCAGCAGACCATTGACAGGGGACGTGACTAGCTCCTACGAGCAGTACTTC
J gene: TRBJ2-1; clone size: many; D gene: -; V gene: TRBV4-3; CDR3 protein: CASSQDPYGTYNEQFF; CDR3 DNA: TGCGCCAGCAGCCAAGATCCTTACGGGACCTACAATGAGCAGTTCTTC
J gene: TRBJ2-7; clone size: -; D gene: -; V gene: TRBV7-3; CDR3 protein: CASSLTSGYEQYF; CDR3 DNA: TGTGCCAGCAGCCTAACCTCGGGCTACGAGCAGTACTTC
J gene: TRBJ1-5; clone size: many; D gene: -; V gene: TRBV12-3/TRBV12-4; CDR3 protein: CASSLGGGNQPQHF; CDR3 DNA: TGTGCCAGCAGTTTAGGGGGGGGCAATCAGCCCCAGCATTTT
J gene: TRBJ2-3; clone size: -; D gene: -; V gene: TRBV4-1; CDR3 protein: CASSQALVGTDTQYF; CDR3 DNA: TGCGCCAGCAGCCAAGCTTTGGTGGGCACAGATACGCAGTATTTT
J gene: TRBJ2-3; clone size: many; D gene: TRBD2; V gene: TRBV20-1; CDR3 protein: CSARGRLAGGPDTQYF; CDR3 DNA: TGCAGTGCTAGAGGTAGACTAGCGGGGGGGCCTGATACGCAGTATTTT
J gene: TRBJ2-3; clone size: -; D gene: -; V gene: TRBV7-8; CDR3 protein: CASSPNPDTQYF; CDR3 DNA: TGTGCCAGCAGCCCCAACCCAGATACGCAGTATTTT
J gene: TRBJ1-2; clone size: -; D gene: -; V gene: TRBV24-1; CDR3 protein: CATSDYERVGYTF; CDR3 DNA: TGTGCCACCAGCGATTATGAACGGGTTGGCTACACCTTC
J gene: TRBJ2-2; clone size: medium-sized; D gene: -; V gene: TRBV7-9; CDR3 protein: CASRGLATNTGELFF; CDR3 DNA: TGTGCCAGCAGAGGGCTAGCGACGAACACCGGGGAGCTGTTTTTT
J gene: TRBJ1-3; clone size: medium-sized; D gene: -; V gene: TRBV6-2/TRBV6-3; CDR3 protein: CASSWGPGNTIYF; CDR3 DNA: TGTGCCAGCAGTTGGGGGCCTGGAAACACCATATATTTT
J gene: TRBJ1-1; clone size: many; D gene: -; V gene: TRBV24-1; CDR3 protein: CATPDTEAFF; CDR3 DNA: TGTGCCACCCCAGACACTGAAGCTTTCTTT
J gene: TRBJ1-1; clone size: many; D gene: TRBD1; V gene: TRBV7-6; CDR3 protein: CASSPGQGGHTEAFF; CDR3 DNA: TGTGCCAGCAGCCCGGGACAGGGGGGTCACACTGAAGCTTTCTTT
J gene: TRBJ2-3; clone size: -; D gene: TRBD2; V gene: TRBV20-1; CDR3 protein: CSDQGLAGITDTQYF; CDR3 DNA: TGCAGTGATCAGGGACTAGCGGGAATCACAGATACGCAGTATTTT
J gene: TRBJ2-2; clone size: many; D gene: TRBD1; V gene: TRBV10-3; CDR3 protein: CAIGRDRDTGELFF; CDR3 DNA: TGTGCCATCGGCCGGGACAGAGACACCGGGGAGCTGTTTTTT
J gene: TRBJ2-3; clone size: -; D gene: -; V gene: TRBV19; CDR3 protein: CASSIGVNTDTQYF; CDR3 DNA: TGTGCCAGTAGTATAGGGGTTAATACAGATACGCAGTATTTT
J gene: TRBJ2-3; clone size: many; D gene: -; V gene: TRBV27; CDR3 protein: CASRRGSETDTQYF; CDR3 DNA: TGTGCCAGCAGGAGGGGATCTGAGACAGATACGCAGTATTTT
J gene: TRBJ1-1; clone size: medium-sized; D gene: TRBD1; V gene: TRBV27; CDR3 protein: CASSLSGQKAFF; CDR3 DNA: TGTGCCAGCAGTTTATCGGGACAGAAAGCTTTCTTT
J gene: TRBJ2-1; clone size: many; D gene: TRBD1; V gene: TRBV12-5; CDR3 protein: CASGLGVRQGAYNEQFF; CDR3 DNA: TGTGCTAGTGGTTTGGGGGTCAGGCAGGGGGCCTACAATGAGCAGTTCTTC
J gene: TRBJ2-1; clone size: medium-sized; D gene: TRBD1; V gene: TRBV11-2; CDR3 protein: CASSLDPLDREQFF; CDR3 DNA: TGTGCCAGCAGCTTAGATCCACTGGACAGGGAGCAGTTCTTC
J gene: TRBJ1-6; clone size: -; D gene: -; V gene: TRBV3-1; CDR3 protein: CSSTGRGRNSPLHF; CDR3 DNA: TGTTCCAGCACCGGGAGGGGGAGGAATTCACCCCTCCACTTC
J gene: TRBJ1-2; clone size: -; D gene: TRBD1; V gene: TRBV6-5; CDR3 protein: CASSYSTGVGYTF; CDR3 DNA: TGTGCCAGCAGTTACTCAACAGGGGTCGGCTACACCTTC
J gene: TRBJ2-1; clone size: many; D gene: -; V gene: TRBV7-9; CDR3 protein: CASSLAGTPSGQVEQFF; CDR3 DNA: TGTGCCAGCAGCTTAGCAGGTACCCCCTCGGGGCAAGTTGAGCAGTTCTTC
J gene: TRBJ2-5; clone size: -; D gene: -; V gene: TRBV15; CDR3 protein: CATRSSYSSLAAQYF; CDR3 DNA: TGTGCCACCCGCAGCTCGTACTCCTCTCTGGCGGCCCAGTACTTC
J gene: TRBJ1-1; clone size: many; D gene: -; V gene: TRBV15; CDR3 protein: CATSRDLTSGTEAFF; CDR3 DNA: TGTGCCACCAGCAGAGATCTAACTTCTGGGACTGAAGCTTTCTTT
J gene: TRBJ2-1; clone size: many; D gene: TRBD2; V gene: TRBV20-1; CDR3 protein: CSARQRLGTSETYNEQFF; CDR3 DNA: TGCAGTGCTAGACAAAGGTTGGGGACTAGCGAGACCTACAATGAGCAGTTCTTC
J gene: TRBJ2-3; clone size: -; D gene: -; V gene: TRBV6-2/TRBV6-3; CDR3 protein: CASSYVQRVGPDTQYF; CDR3 DNA: TGTGCCAGCAGTTACGTCCAGCGGGTGGGACCAGATACGCAGTATTTT